What follows are 20 T cell receptor beta chains derived from one specimen sequenced in a study of blood T cells in healthy people across ages. Primed by a sample-barcoded 5' primer and a J-beta primer mix, a second PCR proceeded for about 6 to 12 cycles. TCRdb re-derived calls from the 5' RACE reads in MiXCR, one entry per CDR3 protein. The sample consists of hundreds of thousands of distinct CDR3 sequences, 58% of them appearing once. Sequences were obtained from blood. The receptor source for this set is a man aged 30 to 39 in good health.

This sequence joins TRBV29-1 and TRBJ2-7; D unresolved. CDR1 is SQVTM, CDR2 ANQGSEA, per germline. The CDR3 consists of 13 residues. V gave up 4 bases and J gave up 3 bases, with 13 bases separating them. The CDR3 DNA is TGCAGCGTTGGTCCGGTGGCATTCTACGAGCAGTACTTC. Translation gives CSVGPVAFYEQYF.

The V and J genes are TRBV21-1 and TRBJ1-2. TRBV21-1 is listed as a pseudogene. The CDR3 is 16 residues long. The CDR3 coding sequence is TGTGCCAGCAGCAACAGTACACCAGATCGATGGTATGGCTACACCTTC. Amino acids: CASSNSTPDRWYGYTF.

The chain uses TRBV10-3 and TRBJ1-1; no clear D. CDR1 ENHRY and CDR2 SYGVKD come from the germline V gene. This CDR3 spans 13 amino acids. The V end was cut by 7 bases, the J end by 4 bases, with 13 bases between. The CDR3, as DNA: TGTGCCATCAACGAACCGGGGAGCACTGAAGCTTTCTTT. Residues: CAINEPGSTEAFF.

The V and J genes are TRBV20-1 and TRBJ1-2, with D possibly matching TRBD1 (5 bases). The CDR3 extends over 12 amino acids. Germline lookup yields CDR1 DFQATT and CDR2 SNEGSKA (reference sequence). V lost 6 bases and J lost 3, with 11 bases in between. Here the CDR3 DNA reads TGCAGTGCAACGGACATATACTATGGCTACACCTTC. Amino acid sequence: CSATDIYYGYTF.

This chain joins TRBV6-2 or TRBV6-3 and TRBJ2-7, with D perhaps assigned TRBD1 or TRBD2 (5 bases each). V was pared by 8 bases and J by 3 bases, with 11 bases between. This CDR3 has 12 residues. In germline, CDR1 is MNHEY, CDR2 SVGEGT. The CDR3: CASGTPGYEQYF. The DNA of the CDR3 is TGTGCCAGCGGGACCCCCGGCTACGAGCAGTACTTC.

The chain recombines TRBV7-9 with TRBJ2-6; D possibly matches TRBD1 or TRBD2 (5 bases each). CDR3 length: 17 residues. V lost 0 bases, J lost 1 base, and 10 bases lay in between. CDR1 SEHNR and CDR2 FQNEAQ come from the germline V gene (reference sequence). CDR3 in amino acids: CASSLAYGASGANVLTF. The CDR3 DNA reads TGTGCCAGCAGCTTAGCTTACGGGGCGTCTGGGGCCAACGTCCTGACTTTC.

V gene TRBV10-3 combines with J gene TRBJ2-5; the match to TRBD1 covers 11 bases. The ends lost 0 bases at V and 5 bases at J; junction bases unmatched: 8. The CDR3 is made up of 17 amino acids. Per germline, CDR1 ENHRY and CDR2 SYGVKD. The CDR3 is CAISESLVDRGQETQYF. The CDR3 DNA reads TGTGCCATCAGTGAGTCGCTTGTGGACAGGGGGCAGGAGACCCAGTACTTC.

J is TRBJ2-7 and V is TRBV5-1; 15 bases are a match to TRBD2. The trim removed 0 bases at V and 0 bases at J, leaving 4 bases unmatched. CDR1 is SGHRS and CDR2 is YFSETQ in the germline V gene. CDR3 length equals 18 residues. CDR3 in amino acids: CASSLGTSGGAFSYEQYF. As DNA, the CDR3 is TGCGCCAGCAGCTTGGGGACTAGCGGGGGGGCCTTCTCCTACGAGCAGTACTTC.

The CDR3 nucleotides are TGCAGCGTTGAAGATTACGGGCTAGAGACCCAGTACTTC. Translating it yields CSVEDYGLETQYF. The V call is TRBV29-1, the J call TRBJ2-5; D gene ambiguous. V lost 0 bases and J lost 4, with 9 bases in between. CDR1 and CDR2 from the germline V gene are SQVTM and ANQGSEA. The CDR3 is 13 residues long.

As to this clonotype: One end of the junction is discordant with germline, which a read error may explain. The V call is TRBV25-1, the J call TRBJ2-7, with D perhaps TRBD1 (6 bases). Germline V CDR1 and CDR2: MGHDK, SYGVNS. This CDR3 is 14 amino acids long. Here the CDR3 reads CAGSSTAGAYEQYF. In DNA form, the CDR3 reads TGTGCCGGCAGTAGCACCGCAGGGGCCTACGAGCAGTACTTC.

The V call is TRBV4-2, the J call TRBJ2-3; 9 bases fit TRBD2. The CDR3 has 16 residues. V shed 0 bases and J 4 bases; nucleotides not matched to a gene: 5. Germline loops: CDR1 LGHNA, CDR2 YNFKEQ. The CDR3 loop is CASSQDATSGPDTQYF. The CDR3 nucleotides are TGTGCCAGCAGCCAAGATGCCACTAGCGGGCCAGATACGCAGTATTTT.

This clonotype has just a few counts. The V gene is TRBV20-1, the J gene TRBJ2-3, with 9 positions matching TRBD2. The CDR3 spans 18 residues. The germline V gene has CDR1 DFQATT and CDR2 SNEGSKA (reference sequence). Trimming at V came to 0 bases and at J to 2 bases, leaving 12 bases not matched to a gene. The DNA for the CDR3 is TGCAGTGCTAGAGATCCCAACAGCGGGGGGCTCAACACAGATACGCAGTATTTT. Amino acids: CSARDPNSGGLNTDTQYF.

The CDR3 loop is CSARDTQREGSEQFF. The CDR3 DNA follows: TGCAGTGCTAGAGATACCCAGCGGGAGGGCAGTGAGCAGTTCTTC. The genes are TRBV20-1 and TRBJ2-1; 10 bases match TRBD2. The CDR3 contains 15 residues. The V gene end was trimmed by 0 bases and the J gene end by 9 bases; junction bases not matched to a gene: 8. Germline assignment: CDR1 DFQATT and CDR2 SNEGSKA (reference sequence).

The rearrangement links TRBV7-6 to TRBJ2-2; 14 bases map to TRBD2. V lost 5 bases to trimming and J lost 5 bases; unmatched junction nucleotides: 13. CDR3 length equals 19 residues. The germline gives CDR1 SGHVS, CDR2 FNYEAQ. In nucleotides, the CDR3 is TGTGCCAGCAGCCTCCGAGGGACTAGCGGGGGCCGAGGGACCGGGGAGCTGTTTTTT. Translation gives CASSLRGTSGGRGTGELFF.

This clonotype appeared a few times. The chain carries TRBV2 and TRBJ2-7; D is ambiguous. Looked up from germline, CDR1 is SNHLY and CDR2 is FYNNEI. Trimming pared 4 bases from V and 0 bases from J, leaving 10 bases between. The CDR3 consists of 14 residues. The CDR3 protein is CASSGLRSSYEQYF. CDR3 nucleotide sequence: TGTGCCAGCAGTGGACTTCGCAGCTCCTACGAGCAGTACTTC.

Remarks on this clonotype: It may be a read error: a sequence one base away is much more abundant. The chain is built from TRBV29-1 and TRBJ1-1, with D possibly TRBD1 on 6 matching bases. CDR3 length equals 12 residues. Per germline, CDR1 SQVTM and CDR2 ANQGSEA. CDR3 sequence: CNVAGDYTEAFF. The CDR3 bases are TGCAACGTTGCAGGGGACTACACTGAAGCTTTCTTT.

V is TRBV6-5 and J is TRBJ2-5; D remains unclear. This CDR3 has 14 residues. The V and J ends lost 6 bases and 8 bases respectively, with 19 bases between them. The V gene's germline CDR1 is MNHEY and CDR2 SVGAGI. The CDR3 loop reads CASRPPLVAGTQYF. CDR3 coding DNA: TGTGCCAGCAGACCCCCTTTGGTTGCTGGAACCCAGTACTTC.

The rearrangement uses TRBV7-2 and TRBJ2-1, with 9 bases fitting TRBD1. This CDR3 is built from 14 residues. Unmatched junction bases numbered 12, after V lost 4 bases and J lost 14 bases. Germline CDR1 reads SGHTA; CDR2 reads FQGNSA. In DNA form, the CDR3 reads TGTGCCAGCAGCTCTTGGGGACAGGGTAAGGTCAAGTTCTTC. Translation gives CASSSWGQGKVKFF.

This clonotype has a handful of counts. The genes are TRBV7-9 and TRBJ2-3, with 12 bases matching TRBD2. The CDR3 loop spans 17 amino acids. The V gene end was trimmed by 5 bases and the J gene end by 3 bases; junction bases not matched to a gene: 9. In germline, CDR1 is SEHNR, CDR2 FQNEAQ (reference sequence). The chain's CDR3 is CASSARLAGELTDTQYF. The CDR3 nucleotides are TGTGCCAGCAGCGCCAGACTAGCGGGAGAACTTACAGATACGCAGTATTTT.

The chain is built from TRBV7-2 and TRBJ2-4, with 8 bases identical to TRBD1. The trim removed 1 base at V and 8 bases at J, leaving 4 bases unmatched. From germline, CDR1 is SGHTA and CDR2 FQGNSA. The CDR3 has 14 residues. The CDR3 nucleotides are TGTGCCAGCAGCTTAGGGGACAGGCTTGACATTCAGTACTTC. The encoded protein is CASSLGDRLDIQYF.